The 24 T cell receptor beta chains below all came from one sample that was sequenced in a study of T cells in Graves' hyperthyroidism and ophthalmopathy. Researchers took RNA transcripts and amplified the TCR beta CDR3 regions from them. The primer set for the first-round RT-PCR of the TCR CDR3 was HTBI. TCRdb re-called the multiplex PCR reads with MiXCR, one entry per CDR3 protein. Seen here are under 600,000 distinct CDR3 sequences, approximately 16% observed once, and the top ten hold roughly 3.4%. Sequenced material: blood. These receptor sequences come from a woman aged 35 to 49 with Graves' ophthalmopathy.

This sequence joins TRBV29-1 and TRBJ2-3, with TRBD1 matching over 10 bases. CDR1 and CDR2 from the germline V gene are SQVTM and ANQGSEA. This CDR3 is 13 amino acids long. V was pared by 6 bases and J by 6 bases, with 6 bases of the junction left unmatched. The CDR3 DNA reads as TGCAGCGTGAACGACAGGGGGCTGGATACGCAGTATTTT. Translating gives CSVNDRGLDTQYF.

In its sample, this clonotype was seen many times. The rearrangement links TRBV6-1 to TRBJ1-2; tentatively, D is TRBD1 (5 bases). V was trimmed by 5 bases and J by 7 bases, leaving 20 bases between them. Germline V gene sequence: CDR1 MNHNS, CDR2 SASEGT. This CDR3 comprises 15 residues. The CDR3 reads CASSSLGTEERGYTF. In nucleotides, the CDR3 is TGTGCCAGCAGTTCCTTAGGGACGGAGGAACGTGGCTACACCTTC.

The chain couples TRBV5-6 to TRBJ2-7; D remains unclear. The CDR3 is 14 residues long. The V gene's germline CDR1 is SGHDT and CDR2 YYEEEE. Trimming removed 0 bases at V and 6 bases at J, with 13 bases between. The CDR3 protein is CASSLVGALAEQYF. The DNA of the CDR3 is TGTGCCAGCAGCTTGGTTGGAGCCCTGGCCGAGCAGTACTTC. Using reference TRBV5-6 and TRBJ2-7 for the parts outside the CDR3, the full variable domain is DAGVTQSPTHLIKTRGQQVTLRCSPKSGHDTVSWYQQALGQGPQFIFQYYEEEERQRGNFPDRFSGHQFPNYSSELNVNALLLGDSALYLCASSLVGALAEQYFGPGTRLTVT.

In its sample, this clonotype was seen many times. This sequence joins TRBV12-3 or TRBV12-4 and TRBJ2-5; 13 bases map to TRBD2. V gave up 3 bases and J gave up 5 bases; unmatched junction bases: 6. The CDR3 length is 16 residues. CDR3 loop: CASSFRTSGRWETQYF. The CDR3 DNA follows: TGTGCCAGCAGTTTCCGGACTAGCGGGAGATGGGAGACCCAGTACTTC.

This clonotype appeared many times. The J gene is TRBJ2-3, the V gene TRBV4-1, with TRBD2 identical over 8 bases. The germline V gene has CDR1 MGHRA and CDR2 YSYEKL. This CDR3 is built from 16 residues. V shed 0 bases, J shed 8 bases, and the junction held 10 bases outside the gene matches. The CDR3 loop reads CASSQDSGMGGVTQYF. CDR3 bases: TGCGCCAGCAGCCAAGATAGCGGGATGGGGGGGGTTACGCAGTATTTT.

There are a few counts of this clonotype. The chain combines TRBV6-5 with TRBJ2-1, with D maybe TRBD1 (6 bases). Trimming removed 0 bases at V and 8 bases at J, with 11 bases between. CDR3 length equals 14 residues. The germline V gene has CDR1 MNHEY and CDR2 SVGAGI. In DNA form, the CDR3 reads TGTGCCAGCAGTTACTCGATGGCAGGGGATGAGCAGTTCTTC. Protein: CASSYSMAGDEQFF.

This clonotype has a single count. The chain has TRBV24-1 and TRBJ2-3; TRBD2 agrees at 13 bases. CDR3 size: 20 residues. The J segment lost 1 base and the V segment lost 2 bases, leaving 11 bases of the junction unmatched. CDR1 is KGHDR, CDR2 SFDVKD, per germline. CDR3 loop: CATSDSPRVTSGRGTDTQYF. The CDR3 coding sequence is TGTGCCACCAGTGATTCCCCTAGGGTCACTAGCGGGAGGGGCACAGATACGCAGTATTTT.

Details on this clonotype: This may stem from a read error, because a much larger clone lies one nucleotide away. The V gene is TRBV4-2, the J gene TRBJ1-4; D unresolved. V was pared by 0 bases and J by 3 bases, with 5 bases between. CDR1 and CDR2 (germline): LGHNA, YNFKEQ. The CDR3 spans 14 residues. The CDR3 DNA is TGTGCCAGCAGCCAAGATAAAGCTAATGAAAAACTGTTTTTT. Protein: CASSQDKANEKLFF.

This clonotype occurred many times. The chain couples TRBV10-3 to TRBJ2-1, with TRBD2 matching 9 bases. Trimming cost V 0 bases and J 10 bases; bases outside gene matches: 7. This CDR3 is 15 amino acids long. Germline loops: CDR1 ENHRY, CDR2 SYGVKD. CDR3 sequence reads: CAISESVAGVGEQFF. The CDR3 DNA is TGTGCCATCAGTGAGTCGGTAGCGGGAGTAGGCGAGCAGTTCTTC.

V is TRBV5-8 and J is TRBJ1-4; D not certain. From germline, CDR1 is SGHTS and CDR2 YDEGEE. The CDR3 has 16 amino acids. Trimming pared 4 bases from V and 3 bases from J, leaving 16 bases between. The CDR3 nucleotides are TGTGCCAGCAGCCGTCCTCCGACGGAAGCTAATGAAAAACTGTTTTTT. This sequence encodes CASSRPPTEANEKLFF.

This clonotype showed up many times. This chain links TRBV20-1 with TRBJ2-1, with 11 positions matching TRBD1. Germline trimming cut 6 bases from V and 8 bases from J; bases unmatched to any gene: 6. The CDR3 is 13 amino acids. CDR1 DFQATT and CDR2 SNEGSKA come from the germline V gene (reference sequence). The CDR3 coding sequence is TGCAGTGCGGGTAGGGACAGGGGGTATGAGCAGTTCTTC. The encoded protein is CSAGRDRGYEQFF.

This clonotype appeared many times. The CDR3 loop reads CASSYSGGTNNEQFF. CDR3 DNA: TGTGCCAGCAGTTATAGCGGGGGCACAAACAATGAGCAGTTCTTC. The V call is TRBV2, the J call TRBJ2-1, with TRBD2 identical over 9 bases. Germline CDR1 reads SNHLY; CDR2 reads FYNNEI. The CDR3 has 15 amino acids. V gave up 5 bases and J gave up 5 bases; unmatched junction bases: 7.

This clonotype appeared many times. The chain has TRBV6-1 and TRBJ2-1; no firm D call. Germline V gene data show CDR1 as MNHNS and CDR2 as SASEGT. Deletions cut 5 bases from V and 4 bases from J, with 9 bases between. The CDR3 extends over 13 amino acids. CDR3: CASSLVQYNEQFF. In nucleotides, the CDR3 is TGTGCCAGCAGTCTGGTACAATACAATGAGCAGTTCTTC.

This clonotype was found many times. V is TRBV30 and J is TRBJ2-2; tentatively, D is TRBD1 (5 bases). This CDR3 contains 13 residues. Trimming pared 3 bases from V and 4 bases from J, leaving 9 bases between. CDR1 is GTSNPN and CDR2 is SVGIG in the germline V gene (reference sequence). The CDR3 nucleotides are TGTGCCTGGAGAGGGCAGGGCACCGGGGAGCTGTTTTTT. The encoded protein is CAWRGQGTGELFF.

The chain uses TRBV7-3 and TRBJ2-1, with 14 bases fitting TRBD2. Germline V gene data show CDR1 as SGHTA and CDR2 as FQGTGA. The length of the CDR3 is 16 residues. V gave up 2 bases and J gave up 8 bases; unmatched junction bases: 5. CDR3 DNA: TGTGCCAGCAGCTTAGTCGGACTAGCGGGAGGCCATGAGCAGTTCTTC. Protein sequence: CASSLVGLAGGHEQFF.

This clonotype was observed a handful of times. The CDR3 is CASSVQGQGNQPQHF. The CDR3 coding sequence is TGTGCCAGCAGTGTGCAAGGACAGGGCAATCAGCCCCAGCATTTT. This sequence joins TRBV12-3 or TRBV12-4 and TRBJ1-5; the match to TRBD1 covers 7 bases. The CDR3 extends over 15 amino acids. The junction had 6 bases not matched to a gene; V was cut back by 5 bases and J by 2 bases.

This clonotype was counted ten times or more. The chain joins TRBV7-9 to TRBJ2-5, with TRBD2 identical over 9 bases. The CDR3 spans 14 residues. The V segment lost 5 bases and the J segment 5 bases; nucleotides outside the gene matches: 6. Germline loops: CDR1 SEHNR, CDR2 FQNEAQ (reference sequence). CDR3 residues: CASSLSGSAETQYF. The CDR3 DNA follows: TGTGCCAGCAGCCTTAGCGGGAGCGCCGAGACCCAGTACTTC.

The table lists this clonotype with many counts. The chain employs TRBV20-1 and TRBJ2-1, with 7 bases lining up with TRBD1. The CDR3 totals 14 residues. Germline values: CDR1 DFQATT, CDR2 SNEGSKA (reference sequence). Trimming cost V 3 bases and J 2 bases; bases outside gene matches: 4. CDR3 sequence reads: CSASIQGAYNEQFF. The CDR3 DNA follows: TGCAGTGCTAGTATCCAGGGGGCCTACAATGAGCAGTTCTTC.

The chain combines TRBV19 with TRBJ1-1; D is perhaps TRBD1 (5 bases). Between the trimmed V and J ends, which lost 5 bases and 1 base, there was a span of 14 bases. Germline V CDR1 and CDR2: LNHDA, SQIVND (reference sequence). CDR3 length equals 15 residues. In nucleotides, the CDR3 is TGTGCCAGTAGTTCCCCAGGGTGGTCGAACACTGAAGCTTTCTTT. Protein sequence: CASSSPGWSNTEAFF.

The sample holds a few counts of this clonotype. V and J are TRBV10-3 and TRBJ2-2, with D perhaps being TRBD1 or TRBD2 (5 bases each). Trimming took 7 bases from V and 0 from J, leaving 12 bases between them. The length of the CDR3 is 15 residues. CDR1 is ENHRY, CDR2 SYGVKD, per germline. CDR3 sequence: CAIKGDSANTGELFF. DNA of the CDR3: TGTGCCATCAAAGGGGATAGCGCGAACACCGGGGAGCTGTTTTTT.

This clonotype was observed a few times. The chain couples TRBV19 to TRBJ2-5; the D gene is possibly TRBD1 (5 bases). The germline CDR1 and CDR2 sequences are LNHDA and SQIVND (reference sequence). CDR3 size: 15 residues. Trimming removed 3 bases from V and 4 bases from J, with 15 bases in between. The chain's CDR3 is CASSIQAGNGETQYF. For the CDR3, the DNA is TGTGCCAGTAGTATTCAGGCAGGGAACGGAGAGACCCAGTACTTC. The full variable domain, its missing parts supplied by reference TRBV19 and TRBJ2-5, is DGGITQSPKYLFRKEGQNVTLSCEQNLNHDAMYWYRQDPGQGLRLIYYSQIVNDFQKGDIAEGYSVSREKKESFPLTVTSAQKNPTAFYLCASSIQAGNGETQYFGPGTRLLVL.

This clonotype occurred a few times. The V call is TRBV7-6, the J call TRBJ2-3; D remains unclear. Germline-derived CDR1 and CDR2 are SGHVS and FNYEAQ. Trimming removed 2 bases from V and 3 bases from J, with 9 bases in between. The CDR3 is made up of 14 amino acids. CDR3 loop: CASSLSQVTDTQYF. The CDR3 region has the DNA TGTGCCAGCAGCTTATCTCAGGTTACAGATACGCAGTATTTT.

A few counts support this clonotype. The chain carries TRBV28 and TRBJ2-7; D might be TRBD2 (5 bases). This CDR3 spans 14 amino acids. CDR1 and CDR2 from the germline V gene are MDHEN and SYDVKM. V lost 10 bases and J 1 base, leaving 17 bases between the germline ends. CDR3: CATVRSGYSYEQYF. CDR3 nucleotides: TGTGCCACCGTTCGATCGGGATATTCCTACGAGCAGTACTTC.

The V and J genes are TRBV4-1 and TRBJ1-6, with 9 bases that match TRBD1. CDR3 length: 15 residues. V trimming: 5 bases; J trimming: 7 bases; junction bases outside the gene matches: 6. Germline V gives CDR1 MGHRA, CDR2 YSYEKL. CDR3 sequence: CASSYRDRENSPLHF. The CDR3, as DNA: TGCGCCAGCAGCTACCGGGACAGGGAAAATTCACCCCTCCACTTT.